The 25 T cell receptor beta chains below were found in one sample sequenced in a study of cytomegalovirus exposure and HLA in healthy donors. It was with 60 Vbeta and 13 Jbeta primers that the PCR ran. The repertoire was sequenced with immunoSEQ multiplex PCR; TCRdb's copy has only in-frame clones and lacks some. The sample records roughly 150,000 clones, nearly 80% being singletons. The specimen sequenced was PBMCs. These TCRs come from a woman between 40 and 50 years old in good health and CMV-seronegative.

The V and J genes are TRBV13 and TRBJ1-3; the match to TRBD1 covers 9 bases. The CDR3 runs 16 residues. V was clipped by 5 bases and J by 4 bases; unmatched bases: 9. The germline CDR1 and CDR2 sequences are PRHDT and FYEKMQ (reference sequence). CDR3 region: CASSTYRGRVGNTIYF. DNA for the CDR3: TGTGCCAGCAGCACCTACAGGGGGCGGGTAGGAAACACCATATATTTT.

This clone was counted a few times. V gene TRBV7-2 combines with J gene TRBJ1-1, with a possible D match to TRBD1 (6 bases). CDR3 size: 13 residues. Germline CDR1 and CDR2: SGHTA and FQGNSA. V was shortened by 2 bases and J by 7 bases, with 11 bases between the two germline ends. The CDR3 loop reads CASSLYREGEAFF. The CDR3, as DNA: TGTGCCAGCAGCTTATACAGGGAAGGTGAAGCTTTCTTT.

V gene TRBV11-2 combines with J gene TRBJ2-1; 10 nucleotides align to TRBD2. Germline V gene lookup returns CDR1 SGHAT and CDR2 FQNNGV. Unmatched junction bases numbered 2, after V lost 5 bases and J lost 1 base. There are 15 residues in the CDR3. The CDR3 DNA sequence: TGTGCCAGCAGCGTTAGCGGGGGGTCCTACAATGAGCAGTTCTTC. This sequence encodes CASSVSGGSYNEQFF. Looking up the rest from reference TRBV11-2 and TRBJ2-1 gives the full variable domain: EAGVAQSPRYKIIEKRQSVAFWCNPISGHATLYWYQQILGQGPKLLIQFQNNGVVDDSQLPKDRFSAERLKGVDSTLKIQPAKLEDSAVYLCASSVSGGSYNEQFFGPGTRLTVL.

The rearrangement uses TRBV15 and TRBJ1-4; tentative D call: TRBD1 (6 bases). From germline, CDR1 is LNHNV and CDR2 YYDKDF (reference sequence). The V end was cut by 5 bases, the J end by 7 bases, with 17 bases between. CDR3 length: 15 residues. This CDR3 reads CATSVRPRGSEKLFF. CDR3 nucleotides: TGTGCCACCAGCGTCCGACCTAGGGGGAGTGAAAAACTGTTTTTT. The full variable domain, in which reference TRBV15 and TRBJ1-4 provide the parts outside the CDR3, is DAMVIQNPRYQVTQFGKPVTLSCSQTLNHNVMYWYQQKSSQAPKLLFHYYDKDFNNEADTPDNFQSRRPNTSFCFLDIRSPGLGDTAMYLCATSVRPRGSEKLFFGSGTQLSVL.

This clone has more than one count but fewer than ten. This rearrangement joins TRBV28 to TRBJ2-2; weak D call: TRBD2 (6 bases). CDR3 size: 15 residues. Germline V gene data show CDR1 as MDHEN and CDR2 as SYDVKM. Trimming removed 7 bases at V and 1 base at J, with 13 bases between. CDR3 coding DNA: TGTGCCAGCATGAGAGGGGACTTGAACACCGGGGAGCTGTTTTTT. Protein product: CASMRGDLNTGELFF. The full variable domain, its missing parts supplied by reference TRBV28 and TRBJ2-2, is DVKVTQSSRYLVKRTGEKVFLECVQDMDHENMFWYRQDPGLGLRLIYFSYDVKMKEKGDIPEGYSVSREKKERFSLILESASTNQTSMYLCASMRGDLNTGELFFGEGSRLTVL.

The chain employs TRBV7-2 and TRBJ1-2; 9 bases are shared with TRBD1. V was pared by 7 bases and J by 3 bases, with 6 bases of the junction left unmatched. Germline assignment: CDR1 SGHTA and CDR2 FQGNSA. The CDR3 runs to 14 residues. CDR3 nucleotides: TGTGCCAGCAACTTGGACAGGGGATACTATGGCTACACCTTC. Its translation is CASNLDRGYYGYTF.

Points on this clone: A read error is the likely source, as a far larger clone sits one nucleotide away. This rearrangement joins TRBV7-3 to TRBJ1-1; no clear D gene. This CDR3 has 14 amino acids. Germline V gene lookup returns CDR1 SGHTA and CDR2 FQGTGA. The CDR3 bases are TGTGCCAGCAACTTAACGGGCAGCTACACTGAAGCTTTCTTT. It encodes CASNLTGSYTEAFF.

This clone was recorded a few times. The chain is built from TRBV12-5 and TRBJ2-7; TRBD1 matches 7 bases. This CDR3 spans 16 amino acids. CDR1 is LGHNT, CDR2 FRNRAP, per germline. Losses at the gene ends were 1 base for V and 0 bases for J; bases not matched to a gene: 6. The CDR3 region is CASGLGAGTDSYEQYF. Here the CDR3 DNA reads TGTGCTAGTGGTTTGGGGGCCGGGACAGACTCCTACGAGCAGTACTTC.

The chain has TRBV4-1 and TRBJ1-5, with TRBD1 matching 8 bases. Germline CDR1 is MGHRA and CDR2 is YSYEKL. The length of the CDR3 is 15 residues. V dropped 4 bases and J dropped 5; count of bases not matched to a gene: 7. In DNA form, the CDR3 reads TGCGCCAGCAGCCGCGGACAGGGTGAGGATCAGCCCCAGCATTTT. This codes for CASSRGQGEDQPQHF.

This chain uses TRBV19 with TRBJ1-1, with a weak D call TRBD1 (6 bases). Germline values: CDR1 LNHDA, CDR2 SQIVND (reference sequence). The length of the CDR3 is 13 residues. V shed 5 bases and J shed 10 bases, with 17 bases lying between them. DNA of the CDR3: TGTGCCAGTAGTCCCTTCACGGTAGGGGGAGCTTTCTTT. Translating it yields CASSPFTVGGAFF.

This clone came up a few times. The chain couples TRBV27 to TRBJ2-3, with TRBD2 matching 7 bases. The CDR3 covers 15 residues. Trimming at V came to 4 bases and at J to 2 bases, leaving 6 bases not matched to a gene. The germline CDR1 and CDR2 sequences are MNHEY and SMNVEV (reference sequence). The CDR3, as DNA: TGTGCCAGCAGTTCTTGGGGGGGAATCACAGATACGCAGTATTTT. It yields the protein CASSSWGGITDTQYF.

This CDR3 reads CASSLGGVSNEQFF. The CDR3, as DNA: TGTGCCAGCTCTCTGGGGGGGGTATCGAATGAGCAGTTCTTC. The J gene is TRBJ2-1, the V gene TRBV7-3; TRBD2 agrees at 7 bases. Trimming took 8 bases from V and 7 from J; bases not matched to a gene: 11. The germline gives CDR1 SGHTA, CDR2 FQGTGA. The CDR3 length is 14 residues.

V gene TRBV27 combines with J gene TRBJ2-1, with a weak D call TRBD2 (6 bases). Germline assignment: CDR1 MNHEY and CDR2 SMNVEV (reference sequence). The CDR3 runs 13 residues. The V end was cut by 6 bases, the J end by 7 bases, with 13 bases between. The CDR3 nucleotides are TGTGCCAGCAGGGGGACTGGAGGAAATGAGCAGTTCTTC. Translating it yields CASRGTGGNEQFF.

CDR3 in DNA: TGCAGCGTTACAGGACAAGCTAACTATGGCTACACCTTC. The encoded protein is CSVTGQANYGYTF. This chain uses TRBV29-1 with TRBJ1-2; a weak D match, TRBD1 (5 bases). The germline gives CDR1 SQVTM, CDR2 ANQGSEA. This CDR3 is built from 13 residues. V shed 5 bases and J shed 0 bases, with 10 bases lying between them.

This rearrangement joins TRBV28 to TRBJ1-1; a weak D match, TRBD1 (5 bases). The CDR3 length is 16 residues. Between the trimmed V and J ends, which lost 4 bases and 5 bases, there was a span of 20 bases. Per the germline V gene, CDR1 is MDHEN and CDR2 is SYDVKM. The CDR3 DNA sequence: TGTGCCAGCAGTTCCGGGGGAACAGGAGGCGGGACTGAAGCTTTCTTT. The encoded protein is CASSSGGTGGGTEAFF.

The table lists this clone with a count of one. The chain uses TRBV30 and TRBJ2-7; TRBD2 is a possible D gene (5 bases). V lost 0 bases and J 7 bases, leaving 10 bases between the germline ends. The V gene's germline CDR1 is GTSNPN and CDR2 SVGIG (reference sequence). The CDR3 is 12 residues long. CDR3 sequence: CAWSVGVWEQYF. CDR3 DNA sequence: TGTGCCTGGAGTGTCGGGGTATGGGAGCAGTACTTC.

This clone was counted between two and nine times. The rearrangement uses TRBV15 and TRBJ1-6; D gene unclear. The CDR3 consists of 14 residues. V was cut by 0 bases and J by 7 bases, with 7 bases left in between. Germline CDR1 reads LNHNV; CDR2 reads YYDKDF (reference sequence). The CDR3, as DNA: TGTGCCACCAGCAGAGACGGGGAGAATTCACCCCTCCACTTT. As protein: CATSRDGENSPLHF.

The chain carries TRBV7-6 and TRBJ2-1; 10 positions match TRBD2. V lost 6 bases to trimming and J lost 5 bases; unmatched junction nucleotides: 7. The CDR3 has 15 residues. Germline-derived CDR1 and CDR2 are SGHVS and FNYEAQ. Here the CDR3 reads CASRGKAGGNNEQFF. The CDR3 coding sequence is TGTGCCAGCAGGGGGAAAGCGGGGGGGAACAATGAGCAGTTCTTC. Full variable domain (missing parts from reference TRBV7-6 and TRBJ2-1): GAGVSQSPRYKVTKRGQDVALRCDPISGHVSLYWYRQALGQGPEFLTYFNYEAQQDKSGLPNDRFSAERPEGSISTLTIQRTEQRDSAMYRCASRGKAGGNNEQFFGPGTRLTVL.

This chain uses TRBV5-1 with TRBJ2-3; 9 bases match TRBD2. V lost 5 bases and J lost 6; bases outside the gene matches: 7. The germline V gene has CDR1 SGHRS and CDR2 YFSETQ. The CDR3 is made up of 14 amino acids. CDR3 in amino acids: CASRMAGGVDTQYF. CDR3 bases: TGCGCCAGCAGGATGGCGGGGGGGGTGGATACGCAGTATTTT.

The J gene is TRBJ2-5, the V gene TRBV4-3; D perhaps matches TRBD1 (6 bases). The V end lost 0 bases, the J end lost 2 bases, and 16 bases lay between the germline ends. CDR3 length: 17 residues. In germline, CDR1 is LGHNA, CDR2 YSLEER. This chain's CDR3 is CASSQDWTRGTQETQYF. In DNA form, the CDR3 reads TGCGCCAGCAGCCAAGATTGGACCAGGGGAACTCAAGAGACCCAGTACTTC.

This chain connects TRBV9 to TRBJ2-3; no clear D. Per germline, CDR1 SGDLS and CDR2 YYNGEE. The CDR3 consists of 14 residues. Between the trimmed V and J ends, which lost 0 bases and 2 bases, there was a span of 7 bases. Here the CDR3 DNA reads TGTGCCAGCAGCGTAGCTAACCCCACAGATACGCAGTATTTT. As protein: CASSVANPTDTQYF.

The rearrangement joins TRBV10-1 to TRBJ2-7; 12 positions match TRBD2. Looked up from germline, CDR1 is WNHNN and CDR2 is SYGVQD (reference sequence). The CDR3 contains 18 residues. Losses at the gene ends were 0 bases for V and 3 bases for J; bases not matched to a gene: 9. DNA of the CDR3: TGCGCCAGCAGTGAGTCGCCTAGCGGGAGGGCCATAAACTACGAGCAGTACTTC. Its protein product is CASSESPSGRAINYEQYF.

The gene calls are TRBV5-1 and TRBJ2-7; TRBD2 aligns across 9 bases. Losses at the gene ends were 1 base for V and 5 bases for J; bases not matched to a gene: 10. Germline V gene lookup returns CDR1 SGHRS and CDR2 YFSETQ. This CDR3 is built from 16 residues. CDR3 protein: CASSLLGGRGGDEQYF. In DNA, the CDR3 is TGCGCCAGCAGCTTGCTCGGCGGGAGGGGAGGAGACGAGCAGTACTTC.

The rearrangement joins TRBV27 to TRBJ1-2; TRBD1 might be the D (6 bases). The V end lost 2 bases, the J end lost 6 bases, and 10 bases lay between the germline ends. CDR3 length: 13 amino acids. Germline loops: CDR1 MNHEY, CDR2 SMNVEV (reference sequence). The CDR3 here is CASSLQGTDGYTF. The CDR3 bases are TGTGCCAGCAGTTTACAGGGGACCGATGGCTACACCTTC.

This chain connects TRBV5-4 to TRBJ2-5, with D possibly matching TRBD1 (6 bases). The J call is uncertain, as TRBJ2-7 better fits the DNA end. The CDR3 is made up of 14 amino acids. Germline CDR1 is SGHNT and CDR2 is YYREEE (reference sequence). The CDR3 DNA reads as TGTGCCAGCAGCGAAGAGGTGGGGGCGGGCGAGCAGTACTTC. Protein sequence: CASSEEVGAGEQYF.